Listed below are T cell receptor beta chains from one sample, sequenced in a study of OX40 agonist ivuxolimab in advanced cancers. Method: immunoSEQ multiplex PCR; TCRdb's copy keeps in-frame clones and lacks some. Among about 31,000 clones listed, more than 90% were seen once. The sample was CD4+ or CD8+ T cells sorted from blood, taken in a trial of the OX40 agonist ivuxolimab. The receptor source for this set is an adult with an advanced solid tumor such as melanoma, head and neck, liver or kidney cancer. Each CDR3 is given with its conserved first and last residue. The D gene is left open where the match is weak. Some rows have no size entry. The others give once, few or many, or a class for an expanded clone.

>NA|TRBJ2-7|NA|TRBV28
CASSLRGASYEQYF
TGTGCCAGCAGTTTACGGGGGGCCTCCTACGAGCAGTACTTC
>NA|TRBJ1-2|NA|TRBV13
CASSNRAGGGYTF
TGTGCCAGCAGCAACAGGGCTGGGGGTGGCTACACCTTC
>NA|TRBJ2-7|NA|TRBV10-1
CASSGFESPGEQYF
TGCGCCAGCAGTGGATTTGAGAGCCCTGGAGAGCAGTACTTC
>once|TRBJ2-1|TRBD1|TRBV7-6
CASSWLGGEQFF
TGTGCCAGCAGCTGGCTAGGGGGCGAGCAGTTCTTC
>NA|TRBJ2-5|TRBD1|TRBV18
CASSTGTGLAEQYF
TGTGCCAGCTCAACCGGGACAGGGCTCGCTGAGCAGTACTTC
>NA|TRBJ2-7|NA|TRBV2
CATTGGGQIYEQYF
TGTGCCACGACAGGAGGGGGCCAGATCTACGAGCAGTACTTC
>NA|TRBJ2-7|NA|TRBV6-6
CASSHRASYEQYF
TGTGCCAGCAGTCACAGGGCCTCCTACGAGCAGTACTTC
>NA|TRBJ1-1|TRBD1|TRBV28
CASRGTGPREAEAFF
TGTGCCAGCAGGGGGACAGGTCCTCGGGAGGCTGAAGCTTTCTTT
>NA|TRBJ2-6|NA|TRBV7-9
CASSFGASGANVLTF
TGTGCCAGCAGCTTCGGTGCCTCTGGGGCCAACGTCCTGACTTTC
>NA|TRBJ2-3|TRBD2|TRBV7-3
CASSPLAGAVADTQYF
TGTGCCAGCAGCCCCCTAGCGGGAGCGGTCGCAGATACGCAGTATTTT